This TCR beta chain was sequenced for a study of beta chain features in type 1 diabetes (dated by TCRdb to 2016 to 2018). In the study overall: Patients and healthy donors did not differ in mean age, gender distribution, total cell number or subset yield. A total of some 100,000,000 sorted cells were examined across all samples, and the number of cells per subset was strongly correlated with RNA yield. Regulatory and stem cell-like memory subsets were isolated from only 8 patients and roughly eight healthy donors, whereas naive and central memory subsets came from all 28 donors. The study compared TCRB repertoires of sorted circulating CD4+ T cell subsets between recently diagnosed type 1 diabetes patients and matched healthy donors.

The CDR3 runs 15 residues from the cysteine to the phenylalanine. Only CDR3 DNA remains: 45 bases, in frame from the first base. Per the germline V gene, MNHEY is the CDR1 and SVGAGI is the CDR2. Trimming removed 4 bases from V and 6 bases from J; the gene matches leave 8 bases unexplained. As concerns this clone: Its specific antigen is unknown. The record has no base qualities; no much larger clone is one base away.

Each donor gave one peripheral blood draw, about 110 mL on average, collected into heparinised tubes. Using a panel that included CD45RO, CCR7, CD25, CD127, CD95 and CD27, naive, central memory, regulatory and stem cell-like memory CD4+ T cells were sorted on a BD FACSAria II. All sorted populations exceeded 95% purity. Right away, PBMCs were isolated by Lymphoprep density gradient centrifugation and were stained directly, with no culture step. Samples were stained and sorted in pairs, with one healthy donor and one patient per experiment, so that batch effects were minimized. The High Capacity cDNA Reverse Transcription Kit was used to reverse transcribe all of the isolated RNA, meaning that expressed TCRB transcripts were what got sequenced. Deep immunoSEQ sequencing was applied to naive, central memory and regulatory T cell samples, giving an average of about 3.7 million total reads per sample. Sorted cells were lysed in RLT buffer and RNA was extracted with DNase-treated RNeasy Micro or Mini kits, depending on cell number. To prevent cross-contamination, every cell subset was processed on its own, while patient and healthy donor samples were processed together. Using the immunoSEQ multiplex PCR, TCRB sequences were amplified from cDNA into 87-bp fragments spanning the CDR3 region. The amplicons were sequenced using the Illumina HiSeq platform. In the source study's methods: PCR bias was corrected computationally using synthetic template baselines, and reads within Hamming distance 2 were collapsed, with unmergeable singletons discarded. Reads were aligned against IMGT to assign V, D and J genes, CDR3 length and insertions or deletions at six rearrangement sites. Within each subset, clonotype counts were normalized to the number of sorted cells before true diversity and Gini coefficients were calculated with the tcR R package. Repertoire sharing was quantified using the overlap coefficient calculated on TCRB nucleotide sequences. Out-of-frame TCRB sequences from naive cells were analyzed as a proxy for the pre-selection repertoire. Here the immuneACCESS table is served through TCRdb, limited to in-frame sequences with V and J called. Missing clones are a known gap in these copies; in checked studies unresolved V genes cover under half, and the rest lacks a known reason. V, J and clone size are those of that table, while D and trimming were read from the DNA. The sample table contains approximately 150,000 clones; only one count was recorded for about 9.4% of them. Clones ranked in the top ten supply approximately 1.3% of the sample.

What the research found in general, with its limitations: At VDJ recombination sites, patients with type 1 diabetes made fewer insertions and deleted more nucleotides, a pattern implying thymic rearrangement abnormalities. PCR may preferentially amplify shorter templates, but because patient and control samples were amplified and corrected together, any resulting skew would affect both groups equally. Naive, central memory and regulatory TCRB repertoires appeared more similar among patients than among healthy donors. Because cDNA rather than genomic DNA was sequenced, highly expressing activated cells could have been over-represented, although no difference in activation and CD3 levels was found between groups. Type 1 diabetes patients showed a moderate but significant shortening of TCRB CDR3 length in all four CD4+ subsets. Because the HLA sub-analyses included only small numbers of individuals, any influence of HLA type on TCRB rearrangement was left unresolved.

The chain was built from TRBV6-5 and TRBJ2-7, and TRBD1 matches 11 of the central bases. This TCR was recovered from a man aged 18 to 30 in good health. Sequences were obtained from naive CD4+ T cells from blood. The meaning of the sample's cell subset or site label: true naive CD4+ T cells. The sequenced DNA is TGTGCCAGCAGTTCCTGGACAGGGGGCGTACGCGAGCAGTACTTC. Translated, it gives CASSSWTGGVREQYF.